Described below is a single TCR beta chain sequence and its context. These data are taken from a study of blood T cell repertoires in COVID-19. Study summary: Acute-phase and convalescent COVID-19 samples originated in the United States, Italy and Spain. PBMCs, B-cell-depleted T cells, or T cells provided the cDNA or gDNA that made up the material.

As originally analysed: Estimation of nucleated cell counts relied on the amplification of reference gene primers. Profiled with immunoSEQ multiplex PCR; TCRdb holds only in-frame clones, not every one. V and J calls and clone size are those listed in that table; D and trimming were worked out from the DNA. Among some 180,000 clones, roughly 84% were seen once, and the ten largest hold 13%. CDR3 length: 13 amino acids. CDR1 SGHTA and CDR2 FQGNSA come from the germline V gene. V was pared by 2 bases and J by 8 bases, with 3 bases of the junction left unmatched. This chain links TRBV7-2 with TRBJ2-1, with 7 bases matching TRBD2. The source is a human donor in a cohort sampled during active COVID-19. Sequenced material: peripheral blood. CDR3 DNA: TGTGCCAGCAGCTTACGGGGGAGGGATGAGCAGTTCTTC. It translates to CASSLRGRDEQFF. The variable domain in full, completed from reference TRBV7-2 and TRBJ2-1, reads GAGVSQSPSNKVTEKGKDVELRCDPISGHTALYWYRQSLGQGLEFLIYFQGNSAPDKSGLPSDRFSAERTGGSVSTLTIQRTQQEDSAVYLCASSLRGRDEQFFGPGTRLTVL.